The rows below give T cell receptor beta chains drawn from one sample of a study of blood T cells in healthy people across ages. TCRdb re-called the 5' RACE reads through MiXCR, storing one row per CDR3 protein. The sample yields about 1,500,000 distinct CDR3 sequences, 28% seen once. The specimen was blood. These TCRs come from a young woman in good health. Each CDR3 is given with its conserved first and last residue. Each record gives: J gene, clone size, V gene, CDR3 protein. Clone size appears in some rows only: once, few, many, or a class for an expanded clone.

TRBJ2-3 | NA | TRBV4-3 | CASSQDLAGMASTDTQYF
TRBJ2-5 | few | TRBV6-6 | CASSYSRPQETQYF
TRBJ2-5 | NA | TRBV7-8 | CASSLGLAGVRQETQYF
TRBJ2-7 | many | TRBV20-1 | CSARESYEQYF
TRBJ2-7 | many | TRBV4-1 | CASSLQTSGAYEQYF
TRBJ2-1 | many | TRBV7-9 | CASRPGQGFNEQFF
TRBJ2-3 | NA | TRBV5-1 | CASSPYGGVGDTQYF
TRBJ2-4 | NA | TRBV28 | CASRLLAKNIQYF
TRBJ2-4 | NA | TRBV20-1 | CSANDRLNEQYF
NA | NA | TRBV20-1 | CSANEVVRETQYF
TRBJ2-1 | few | TRBV18 | CASSPRLQSIPNEQFF
TRBJ2-7 | few | TRBV12-5 | CASGLQRFYEQYF
TRBJ2-1 | NA | TRBV19 | CASRESGLQGVNEQFF
TRBJ1-6 | NA | TRBV7-9 | CASSSGLHRGAYNSPLHF
TRBJ2-2 | NA | TRBV20-1 | CSALSGTSTGELFF
TRBJ2-1 | NA | TRBV5-1 | CASSLGGSDNEQFF
TRBJ1-1 | NA | TRBV5-1 | CASSLAGQATEAFF
TRBJ2-7 | once | TRBV2 | CASREASGLSYEQYF
TRBJ2-7 | few | TRBV10-3 | CAISTGLGSYEQYF
TRBJ2-1 | few | TRBV2 | CASSQQLKSSEQFF
TRBJ2-4 | NA | TRBV27 | CASSSDPSGGPIQYF
TRBJ2-1 | few | TRBV7-2 | CASSSPPGRALDEQFF
TRBJ2-7 | few | TRBV28 | CASSGRDKDYEQYF
TRBJ2-7 | once | TRBV6-2/TRBV6-3 | CASSYTRRRISYEQYF
TRBJ2-7 | few | TRBV9 | CASSPIAGEFSEQYF
NA | many | TRBV29-1 | CSVLATGGEQYF
TRBJ1-1 | NA | TRBV5-4 | CASSLVGDNEAFF
TRBJ1-5 | few | TRBV19 | CASNPTLGQPQHF
TRBJ2-5 | many | TRBV20-1 | CSALRMPRGHKETQYF